The present T cell receptor (beta chain) was sequenced within a study of blood T cell repertoires in COVID-19. In the study overall: Spain, Italy and the United States supplied samples that represented acute and convalescent COVID-19.

Produced via immunoSEQ multiplex PCR; TCRdb's table is partial and in-frame only. The repertoire consists of about 190,000 clones, with roughly nine tenths occurring once and the leading ten covering approximately 1%. The CDR3 loop spans 15 amino acids. Trimming shortened V by 1 base and J by 3 bases, and 10 bases separated the two germline ends. CDR1 and CDR2 (germline): SGHVS, FQNEAQ. The source of this sequence is a man between 25 and 39 years old with acute or convalescent COVID-19. The J gene is TRBJ2-4, the V gene TRBV7-8; D unclear. The material sequenced was peripheral blood. Written as DNA, the CDR3 is TGTGCCAGCAGCTTAGTATTGGCAGACAAAAACATTCAGTACTTC. Residues: CASSLVLADKNIQYF.